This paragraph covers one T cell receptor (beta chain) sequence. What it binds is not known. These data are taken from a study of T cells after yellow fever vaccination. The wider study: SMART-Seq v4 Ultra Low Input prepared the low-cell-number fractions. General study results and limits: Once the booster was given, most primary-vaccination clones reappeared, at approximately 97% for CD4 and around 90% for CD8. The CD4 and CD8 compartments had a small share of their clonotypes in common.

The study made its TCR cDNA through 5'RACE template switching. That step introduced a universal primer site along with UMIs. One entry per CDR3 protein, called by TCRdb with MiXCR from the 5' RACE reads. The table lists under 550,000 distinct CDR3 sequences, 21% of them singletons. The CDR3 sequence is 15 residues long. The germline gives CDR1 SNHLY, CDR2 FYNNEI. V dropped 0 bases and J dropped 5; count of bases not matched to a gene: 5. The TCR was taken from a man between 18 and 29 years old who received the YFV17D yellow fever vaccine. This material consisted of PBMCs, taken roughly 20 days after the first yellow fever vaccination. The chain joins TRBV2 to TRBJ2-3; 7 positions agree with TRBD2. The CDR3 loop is CASSEASGLVDTQYF. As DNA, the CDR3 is TGTGCCAGCAGTGAAGCTAGCGGGTTAGTAGATACGCAGTATTTT.